This TCR beta chain was documented in a study of blood T cell repertoires in COVID-19. The V and J ends lost 0 bases and 2 bases respectively, with 5 bases between them. Germline V gene lookup returns CDR1 SEHNR and CDR2 FQNEAQ (reference sequence). The length of the CDR3 is 15 residues. This clone has a handful of counts. Data came from immunoSEQ multiplex PCR; TCRdb stores just in-frame clones and leaves some out. The sample consists of approximately 91,000 clones, about 85% of them appearing once. The source is a man aged 70 or older with acute or convalescent COVID-19. The sample comprised peripheral blood. The gene calls are TRBV7-9 and TRBJ2-6; TRBD1 is a possible D gene (5 bases). CDR3 sequence: CASSLAGAGANVLTF. CDR3 coding DNA: TGTGCCAGCAGCTTAGCAGGGGCTGGGGCCAACGTCCTGACTTTC.